These 18 T cell receptor beta chains were all obtained from the same sample, sequenced in a study of human T cells and chemical hapten exposure. As to time point: patch test 3, about 24 weeks after DPC sensitization. Treatment defined: therapeutic diphenylcyclopropenone sensitization with weekly scalp DPC. TCRdb reanalysed the RACE reads using MiXCR and keeps one entry per CDR3 protein. This table holds 99,000 or so distinct CDR3 sequences, 34% found once. The sequencing used whole blood, collected in connection with sensitization to the hapten diphenylcyclopropenone (DPC). These receptors were obtained from a man in his forties with alopecia areata. Some clones in this sample may be carry-over from other donors' samples.

The chain uses TRBV9 and TRBJ2-3; possible D gene TRBD2, 7 bases. The V gene lost 2 bases and the J gene lost 4 bases, with 14 bases spanning the gap. The CDR3 length is 15 residues. Germline assignment: CDR1 SGDLS and CDR2 YYNGEE. The CDR3, as DNA: TGTGCCAGCAGCGTGGGGGCTAGCGGTGCAGATACGCAGTATTTT. Amino acids: CASSVGASGADTQYF.

V gene TRBV11-1 combines with J gene TRBJ2-5; the D gene is possibly TRBD1 (5 bases). Germline values: CDR1 SGHAT, CDR2 FQDESV (reference sequence). Trimming took off 8 bases at V and 5 bases at J, with 12 bases between the two ends. The CDR3 length is 12 residues. This chain's CDR3 is CASQGRVETQYF. CDR3 nucleotides: TGTGCCAGCCAGGGCAGGGTGGAGACCCAGTACTTC.

This chain uses TRBV20-1 with TRBJ2-3; D is unresolved. Trimming shortened V by 1 base and J by 5 bases, and 7 bases separated the two germline ends. The CDR3 is made up of 12 amino acids. Per germline, CDR1 DFQATT and CDR2 SNEGSKA (reference sequence). This CDR3 reads CSARGLRDTQYF. The CDR3 DNA sequence: TGCAGTGCTAGAGGGCTTCGAGATACGCAGTATTTT.

In its sample, this clonotype was seen a few times. In DNA form, the CDR3 reads TGTGCCAGCAGTACCTATAGCGGGGGGACAGAAATTTACGAGCAGTACTTC. The encoded protein is CASSTYSGGTEIYEQYF. The V and J genes are TRBV12-3 or TRBV12-4 and TRBJ2-7; TRBD2 aligns across 10 bases. V lost 5 bases to trimming and J lost 4 bases; unmatched junction nucleotides: 14. CDR3 size: 17 residues.

The CDR3 region is CASSLTGLGNEQFF. The CDR3 DNA reads as TGTGCCAGCAGCTTAACGGGACTAGGAAATGAGCAGTTCTTC. V is TRBV11-2 and J is TRBJ2-1; 8 bases are a match to TRBD2. V shed 2 bases and J 7 bases; nucleotides not matched to a gene: 4. Germline V gives CDR1 SGHAT, CDR2 FQNNGV. This CDR3 is built from 14 residues.

The rearrangement links TRBV30 to TRBJ2-5; TRBD1 aligns across 8 bases. J was trimmed by 4 bases and V by 1 base; bases with no gene match: 11. CDR3 length: 16 amino acids. The V gene's germline CDR1 is GTSNPN and CDR2 SVGIG (reference sequence). The DNA of the CDR3 is TGTGCCTGGAGTGGAGGCGACAGGGGTGGGAGAGAGACCCAGTACTTC. Translating gives CAWSGGDRGGRETQYF.

The chain links TRBV29-1 to TRBJ1-1, with 7 bases fitting TRBD1. Per the germline V gene, CDR1 is SQVTM and CDR2 is ANQGSEA. Trimming at V came to 4 bases and at J to 0 bases, leaving 11 bases not matched to a gene. The CDR3 has 16 amino acids. The CDR3 reads CSVVTGVTKLNTEAFF. The CDR3 DNA reads as TGCAGCGTTGTTACAGGGGTCACCAAACTGAACACTGAAGCTTTCTTT.

This clonotype appeared a few times. J is TRBJ2-3 and V is TRBV20-1, with 7 bases lining up with TRBD2. Germline CDR1 DFQATT, CDR2 SNEGSKA (reference sequence). The V gene end was trimmed by 5 bases and the J gene end by 3 bases; junction bases not matched to a gene: 8. There are 14 residues in the CDR3. This CDR3 is CSAFSLAATDTQYF. Here the CDR3 DNA reads TGCAGTGCTTTTTCTCTAGCGGCTACAGATACGCAGTATTTT.

The V call is TRBV7-2, the J call TRBJ2-7; 9 positions match TRBD1. The CDR3 contains 13 residues. V trimming: 1 base; J trimming: 6 bases; junction bases outside the gene matches: 1. Germline loops: CDR1 SGHTA, CDR2 FQGNSA. The CDR3 sequence: CASSLDRGLEQYF. The CDR3 DNA sequence: TGTGCCAGCAGCTTAGACAGGGGGCTCGAGCAGTACTTC.

CDR3 amino acids: CASSLGTSAQYF. CDR3 DNA sequence: TGTGCCAGCAGCTTAGGGACTTCCGCGCAGTATTTT. The V gene is TRBV5-6, the J gene TRBJ2-3, with D perhaps matching TRBD2 (6 bases). The CDR3 has 12 amino acids. Between the trimmed V and J ends, which lost 2 bases and 10 bases, there was a span of 11 bases. Germline V gives CDR1 SGHDT, CDR2 YYEEEE. Full variable domain (remainder filled in from reference TRBV5-6 and TRBJ2-3): DAGVTQSPTHLIKTRGQQVTLRCSPKSGHDTVSWYQQALGQGPQFIFQYYEEEERQRGNFPDRFSGHQFPNYSSELNVNALLLGDSALYLCASSLGTSAQYFGPGTRLTVL.

The chain recombines TRBV12-3 or TRBV12-4 with TRBJ2-7; D is unresolved. Trimming pared 3 bases from V and 9 bases from J, leaving 12 bases between. There are 12 residues in the CDR3. CDR3 residues: CASSFSVNWQYF. For the CDR3, the DNA is TGTGCCAGCAGTTTTTCCGTTAACTGGCAGTACTTC.

V usage is TRBV6-5 and J usage is TRBJ2-1; possibly TRBD1 for D (7 bases). The CDR3 consists of 15 residues. V lost 2 bases to trimming and J lost 6 bases, with 14 bases between them. Germline loops: CDR1 MNHEY, CDR2 SVGAGI. The CDR3: CASSYANRGGNEQFF. The CDR3 coding sequence is TGTGCCAGCAGTTACGCCAACAGGGGAGGCAATGAGCAGTTCTTC.

In DNA form, the CDR3 reads TGTGCCAGCAGTCCGTGGGACTTACGAAACTCTGGGGCCAACGTCCTGACTTTC. This gives the protein CASSPWDLRNSGANVLTF. The gene calls are TRBV12-3 or TRBV12-4 and TRBJ2-6, with a weak D call TRBD2 (6 bases). Trimming removed 5 bases at V and 0 bases at J, with 17 bases between. The CDR3 consists of 18 residues.

The gene calls are TRBV7-2 and TRBJ2-3, with TRBD2 matching over 9 bases. This CDR3 region has 17 residues. V shed 5 bases, J shed 6 bases, and the junction held 15 bases outside the gene matches. Germline V gives CDR1 SGHTA, CDR2 FQGNSA. This chain's CDR3 is CASSRSLAGGIYDTQYF. Written as DNA, the CDR3 is TGTGCCAGCAGCCGTTCCCTTGCGGGAGGGATTTACGATACGCAGTATTTT. Together with reference TRBV7-2 and TRBJ2-3, the CDR3 gives the full variable domain: GAGVSQSPSNKVTEKGKDVELRCDPISGHTALYWYRQSLGQGLEFLIYFQGNSAPDKSGLPSDRFSAERTGGSVSTLTIQRTQQEDSAVYLCASSRSLAGGIYDTQYFGPGTRLTVL.

The chain couples TRBV18 to TRBJ2-7; D is perhaps TRBD2 (6 bases). CDR3 length: 17 residues. V lost 3 bases and J lost 0, with 18 bases in between. The germline gives CDR1 KGHSH, CDR2 LQKENI. CDR3 coding DNA: TGTGCCAGCTCACCCTATAAGGGTAGCGGAAGCTCCTACGAGCAGTACGTC. It translates to CASSPYKGSGSSYEQYV.

This clonotype occurred a few times. In DNA, the CDR3 is TGTGCCAGCAGTCTTAGACAGGTTCAGTACTTC. Protein product: CASSLRQVQYF. This chain connects TRBV12-3 or TRBV12-4 to TRBJ2-4; D is perhaps TRBD1 (6 bases). Deletions cut 5 bases from V and 11 bases from J, with 10 bases between. This CDR3 contains 11 residues.

This clonotype was seen more than once but under ten times. The rearrangement uses TRBV2 and TRBJ2-3, with D unresolved. The V gene lost 10 bases and the J gene lost 0 bases, with 14 bases spanning the gap. Germline V CDR1 and CDR2: SNHLY, FYNNEI. This CDR3 region has 14 residues. This CDR3 reads CATEKGSSTDTQYF. In DNA form, the CDR3 reads TGTGCCACTGAGAAGGGTTCGAGCACAGATACGCAGTATTTT.

J is TRBJ1-2 and V is TRBV10-3, with 9 positions matching TRBD1. The CDR3 is 14 amino acids. Unmatched junction bases numbered 7, after V lost 4 bases and J lost 7 bases. In germline, CDR1 is ENHRY, CDR2 SYGVKD. The CDR3 region is CAISGRDRASGYTF. The CDR3 nucleotides read TGTGCCATCAGTGGCCGGGACAGGGCTTCTGGCTACACCTTC.